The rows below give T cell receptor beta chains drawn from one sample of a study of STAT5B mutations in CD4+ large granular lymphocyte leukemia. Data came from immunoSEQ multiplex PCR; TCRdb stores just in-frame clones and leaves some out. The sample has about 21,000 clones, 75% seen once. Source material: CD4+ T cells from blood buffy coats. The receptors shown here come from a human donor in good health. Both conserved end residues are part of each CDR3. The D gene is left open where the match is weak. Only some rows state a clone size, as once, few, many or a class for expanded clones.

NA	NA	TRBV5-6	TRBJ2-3	TGTGCCAGCAGCTTCTCGTCAGTCGGGTGGGCGCAGTATTTT	CASSFSSVGWAQYF
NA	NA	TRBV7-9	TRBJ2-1	TGTGCCAGCAGCTCCCCGTCCGGGCCGGATTGGTCCTACAATGAGCAGTTCTTC	CASSSPSGPDWSYNEQFF
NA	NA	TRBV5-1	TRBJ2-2	TGCGCCAGCAGCTTGGGTTTTACCGGGGAGCTGTTTTTT	CASSLGFTGELFF
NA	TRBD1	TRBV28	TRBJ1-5	TGTGCCAGCAGTTTTATTGGACAGGGTGGCAATCAGCCCCAGCATTTT	CASSFIGQGGNQPQHF
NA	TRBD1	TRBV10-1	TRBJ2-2	TGCGCCAGCCGACAGGGCGGCACCGGGGAGCTGTTTTTT	CASRQGGTGELFF
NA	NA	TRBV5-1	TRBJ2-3	TGCGCCAGCAGCTTTTCCGGGGGGCAGGGAGATACGCAGTATTTT	CASSFSGGQGDTQYF
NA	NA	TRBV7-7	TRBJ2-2	TGTGCTAGCAGCGGTACCCCCGGCGGCACCGGGGAGCTGTTTTTT	CASSGTPGGTGELFF
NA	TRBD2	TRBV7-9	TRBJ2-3	TGTGCCAGCAGCCCTCGATCTAGCGGGGCTAGCACAGATACGCAGTATTTT	CASSPRSSGASTDTQYF
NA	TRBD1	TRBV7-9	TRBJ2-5	TGTGCCAGCAGCTCGGGACAGGGGTACCAAGAGACCCAGTACTTC	CASSSGQGYQETQYF
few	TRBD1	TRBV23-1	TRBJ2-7	TGCGCCGGCTCCAGGGGGCGCGAGCAGTACTTC	CAGSRGREQYF
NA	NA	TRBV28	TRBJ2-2	TGTGCCAGCAGTTTACTGGGTCTATCGGCCGGGGAGCTGTTTTTT	CASSLLGLSAGELFF
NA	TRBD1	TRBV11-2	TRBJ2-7	TGTGCCATCCGGGACAGTGCCTCCTACGAGCAGTACTTC	CAIRDSASYEQYF
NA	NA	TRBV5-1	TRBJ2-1	TGCGCCAGCAGCCTAACGCCGGGAACTTATGAGCAGTTCTTC	CASSLTPGTYEQFF
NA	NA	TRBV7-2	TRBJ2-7	TGTGCCAGCAGCTTAGGAGGGGGGGGCTCCTACGAGCAGTACTTC	CASSLGGGGSYEQYF
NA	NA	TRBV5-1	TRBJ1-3	TGCGCCAGCAGCTTGGCCGGGAACTCTGGAAACACCATATATTTT	CASSLAGNSGNTIYF
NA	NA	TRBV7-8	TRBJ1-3	TGTGCCAGCAGCTTAGGGGTTACGGGAAACACCATATATTTT	CASSLGVTGNTIYF
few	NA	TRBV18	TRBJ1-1	TGTGCCAGCTCACCAGGGGCCGCTGAAGCTTTCTTT	CASSPGAAEAFF
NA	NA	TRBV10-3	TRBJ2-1	TGTGCCATTTCCGGGAGAGGCCTCCAGGACAATGAGCAGTTCTTC	CAISGRGLQDNEQFF
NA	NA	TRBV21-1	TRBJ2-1	TGTGCCAGCAGCAATGGTGGGACTAGCTCCTACAATGAGCAGTTCTTC	CASSNGGTSSYNEQFF
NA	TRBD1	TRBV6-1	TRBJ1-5	TGTGCCAGCATTCGACAGGGCGGAAGCAATCAGCCCCAGCATTTT	CASIRQGGSNQPQHF
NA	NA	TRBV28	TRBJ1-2	TGTGCCAGCACCCCCGAGGGGAAAGGGTTTAACTATGGCTACACCTTC	CASTPEGKGFNYGYTF
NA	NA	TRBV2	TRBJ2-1	TGTGCCAGCAGTGGAGAATGGGGGGCGGGAAATGAGCAGTTCTTC	CASSGEWGAGNEQFF
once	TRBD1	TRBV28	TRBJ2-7	TGTGCCAGCAGTTCTCCCGGACAGGGGCGATACGAGCAGTACTTC	CASSSPGQGRYEQYF
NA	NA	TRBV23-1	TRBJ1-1	TGCGCCAGCAGTCAGATGTCACAGGTTAACCCTTTAGCGACCCTGGGCACTGAAGCTTTCTTT	CASSQMSQVNPLATLGTEAFF
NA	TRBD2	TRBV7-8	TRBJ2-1	TGTGCCAGCAGCAGCTCTAGCGGGGAGTACAATGAGCAGTTCTTC	CASSSSSGEYNEQFF
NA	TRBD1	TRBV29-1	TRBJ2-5	TGCAGCGTTGTTCGCCCCTACGGACAGGGGGAGTATCAAGAGACCCAGTACTTC	CSVVRPYGQGEYQETQYF
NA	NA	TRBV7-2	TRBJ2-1	TGTGCCAGCCTCCGGGTGGTCAATGAGCAGTTCTTC	CASLRVVNEQFF
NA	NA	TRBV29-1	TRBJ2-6	TGCAGCGTTGGGATGGGAGGTGGGGCCAACGTCCTGACTTTC	CSVGMGGGANVLTF
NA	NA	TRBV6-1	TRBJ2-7	TGTGCCAGCAGTGAAGGTGGGGCAGGGTCCTACGAGCAGTACTTC	CASSEGGAGSYEQYF
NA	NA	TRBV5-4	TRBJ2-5	TGTGCCAGCCAGTCCAGGGGAGGTATAGAGACCCAGTACTTC	CASQSRGGIETQYF
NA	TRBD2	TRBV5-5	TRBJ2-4	TGTGCCAGCAGCCTGGAGGGCGGGAGGTCCGGTGGAAACATTCAGTACTTC	CASSLEGGRSGGNIQYF
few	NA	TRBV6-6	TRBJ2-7	TGTGCCAGCAGTTACAAAGAGCAAAGGGGATACGAGCAGTACTTC	CASSYKEQRGYEQYF
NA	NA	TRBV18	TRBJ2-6	TGTGCCAGCTCCACAACCTCTGGGGCCAACGTCCTGACTTTC	CASSTTSGANVLTF
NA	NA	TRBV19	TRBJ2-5	TGTGCCAGTAGTATCAACAGGGCGGAGACCCAGTACTTC	CASSINRAETQYF
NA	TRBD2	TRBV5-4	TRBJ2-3	TGTGCCAGCAGCGGACTGAGCGGGAGGGGCCCAGATACGCAGTATTTT	CASSGLSGRGPDTQYF
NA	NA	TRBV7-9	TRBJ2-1	TGTGCCAGCAGCTTATTGTCAGGGGGGGAGAATGAGCAGTTCTTC	CASSLLSGGENEQFF
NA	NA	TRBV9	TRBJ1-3	TGTGCCAGCAGCGGGGCAGGCGGAAACACCATATATTTT	CASSGAGGNTIYF
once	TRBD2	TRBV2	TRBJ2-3	TGTGCCAGCAGGGGGGGACTAGCGGGGACGGATACGCAGTATTTT	CASRGGLAGTDTQYF
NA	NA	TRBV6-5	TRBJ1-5	TGTGCCAGCAGTGAATCATTAGGCAATCAGCCCCAGCATTTT	CASSESLGNQPQHF
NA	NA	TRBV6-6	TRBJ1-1	TGTGCCAGCAGAGAACAGGGTAGGAGCACTGAAGCTTTCTTT	CASREQGRSTEAFF
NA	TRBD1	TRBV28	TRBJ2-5	TGTGCCAGCAGCCCTGGGACAGGAGAGACCCAGTACTTC	CASSPGTGETQYF
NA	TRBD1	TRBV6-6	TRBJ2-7	TGTGCCAGCAAGAGGGATCAGGGGGTTAACTACGAGCAGTACTTC	CASKRDQGVNYEQYF
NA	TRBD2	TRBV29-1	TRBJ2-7	TGCAGCGTTGGACCTATTAGCGGGAGATCCTACGAGCAGTACTTC	CSVGPISGRSYEQYF
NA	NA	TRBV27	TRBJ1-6	TGTGCCAGCAGCCTAACAGGATATAATTCACCCCTCCACTTT	CASSLTGYNSPLHF
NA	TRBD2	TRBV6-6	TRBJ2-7	TGTGCCAGCAGTTACTCGATCCGTTCCGGGGGGGAGCAGTACTTC	CASSYSIRSGGEQYF
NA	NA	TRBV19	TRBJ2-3	TGTGCCAGTAACGAGGTCTTTTTGACAGATACGCAGTATTTT	CASNEVFLTDTQYF
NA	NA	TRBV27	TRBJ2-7	TGTGCCAGCACCACTTCCGGGACCACCTACGAGCAGTACTTC	CASTTSGTTYEQYF
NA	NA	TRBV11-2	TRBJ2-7	TGTGCCAGCAGCTTAGGGGTCTACTCCTACGAGCAGTACTTC	CASSLGVYSYEQYF